This TCR beta chain was retrieved from a study of cytomegalovirus exposure and HLA in healthy donors. Study-wide results and caveats: In a later analysis, TCR beta V- and J-gene trimming was associated with a missense DCLRE1C variant. A cluster of highly shared sequence variants was likely a sequencing artifact.

Researchers ran the PCR with 60 Vbeta and 13 Jbeta primers. Produced via immunoSEQ multiplex PCR; TCRdb's table is partial and in-frame only. The sample holds 130,000 to 150,000 clones; around 78% are singletons and the top ten take less than 3.5%. This clone was seen more than once but under ten times. The antigen is undetermined. In the same sample, other DNA sequences code for this CDR3. The CDR3 is 14 amino acids. V was clipped by 0 bases and J by 5 bases, with 6 bases between them. Germline CDR1 and CDR2: SGDLS and YYNGEE. All donors participated as healthy donors of bone marrow. The chain employs TRBV9 and TRBJ1-6; tentatively, D is TRBD1 (5 bases). This clonotype was obtained from a man aged 40-49 years in good health and CMV-seropositive. Sequencing was carried out using PBMCs. This chain's CDR3 is CASSVAGDNSPLHF. The DNA for the CDR3 is TGTGCCAGCAGCGTAGCGGGGGATAATTCACCCCTCCACTTT.